Sequencing of this T cell receptor (beta chain) was carried out in a study of neoadjuvant anti-PD-1 for oral cavity cancer. Study-wide background: Most patients had three to four biweekly doses of 3 mg/kg nivolumab before resection.

This clone appeared a few times. Libraries were prepared by immunoSEQ multiplex PCR; TCRdb keeps only in-frame clonotypes and omits some of them. This sample has 14,000 to 15,000 clones, with 55% to 85% found just once. J lost 6 bases, V lost 7 bases, and 12 bases had no gene match. CDR3 size: 15 residues. Germline CDR1 SGHRS, CDR2 YFSETQ. Patients had newly diagnosed, untreated stage II-IVA oral cavity squamous cell carcinoma. These oral cavity squamous cell carcinomas were HPV-negative and locally advanced. The chain uses TRBV5-1 and TRBJ2-1, with 8 bases aligning to TRBD1. The specimen comprised PBMCs, sampled before nivolumab (anti-PD-1) treatment. This TCR was sampled from a person aged 35-79 years with oral cavity squamous cell carcinoma. The CDR3 loop is CASAPGQATTNEQFF. CDR3 DNA: TGCGCCAGCGCTCCGGGACAGGCTACTACCAATGAGCAGTTCTTC. Full variable domain (outside the CDR3, taken from reference TRBV5-1 and TRBJ2-1): KAGVTQTPRYLIKTRGQQVTLSCSPISGHRSVSWYQQTPGQGLQFLFEYFSETQRNKGNFPGRFSGRQFSNSRSEMNVSTLELGDSALYLCASAPGQATTNEQFFGPGTRLTVL.